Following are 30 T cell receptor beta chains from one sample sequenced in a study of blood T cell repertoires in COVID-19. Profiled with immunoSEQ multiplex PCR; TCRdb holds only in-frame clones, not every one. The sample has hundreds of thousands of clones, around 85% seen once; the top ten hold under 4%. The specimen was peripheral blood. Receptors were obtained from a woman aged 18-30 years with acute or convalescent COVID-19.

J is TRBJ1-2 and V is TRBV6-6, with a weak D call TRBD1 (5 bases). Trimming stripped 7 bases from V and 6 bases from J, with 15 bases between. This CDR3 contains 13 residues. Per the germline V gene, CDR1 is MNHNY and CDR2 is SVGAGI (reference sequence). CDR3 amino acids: CASTYRGEDGYTF. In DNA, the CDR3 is TGTGCCAGCACCTACAGAGGGGAGGATGGCTACACCTTC.

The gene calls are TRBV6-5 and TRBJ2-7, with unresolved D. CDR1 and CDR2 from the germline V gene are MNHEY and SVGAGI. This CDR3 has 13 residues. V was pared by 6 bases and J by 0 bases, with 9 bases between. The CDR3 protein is CASRRESSYEQYF. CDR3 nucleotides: TGTGCCAGCAGGAGAGAGAGCTCCTACGAGCAGTACTTC.

The CDR3 DNA sequence: TGTGCCAGCAGCCTTCATTTCTCTGGGGCCAACGTCCTGACTTTC. Translation gives CASSLHFSGANVLTF. The chain uses TRBV3-1 (or the pseudogene TRBV3-2) and TRBJ2-6, with D hard to call. The CDR3 spans 15 residues. From germline, CDR1 is LGHDT and CDR2 YNNKEL (reference sequence). The V gene lost 4 bases and the J gene lost 0 bases, with 7 bases spanning the gap.

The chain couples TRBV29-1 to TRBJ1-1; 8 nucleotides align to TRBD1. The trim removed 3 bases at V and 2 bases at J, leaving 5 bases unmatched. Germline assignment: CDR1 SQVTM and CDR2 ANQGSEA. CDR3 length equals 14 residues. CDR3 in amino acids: CSVDRGLTNTEAFF. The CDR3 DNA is TGCAGCGTTGACAGGGGGCTAACTAACACTGAAGCTTTCTTT.

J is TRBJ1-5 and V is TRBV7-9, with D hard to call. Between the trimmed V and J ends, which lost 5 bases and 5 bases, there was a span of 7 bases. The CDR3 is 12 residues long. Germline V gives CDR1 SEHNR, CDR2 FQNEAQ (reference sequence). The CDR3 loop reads CASSAGDQPQHF. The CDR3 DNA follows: TGTGCCAGCAGCGCAGGTGATCAGCCCCAGCATTTT.

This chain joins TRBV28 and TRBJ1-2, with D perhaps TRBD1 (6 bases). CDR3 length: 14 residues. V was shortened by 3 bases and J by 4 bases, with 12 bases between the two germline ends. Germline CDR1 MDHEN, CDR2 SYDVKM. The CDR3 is CASSFRGGPYGYTF. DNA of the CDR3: TGTGCCAGCAGTTTTCGGGGGGGGCCCTATGGCTACACCTTC.

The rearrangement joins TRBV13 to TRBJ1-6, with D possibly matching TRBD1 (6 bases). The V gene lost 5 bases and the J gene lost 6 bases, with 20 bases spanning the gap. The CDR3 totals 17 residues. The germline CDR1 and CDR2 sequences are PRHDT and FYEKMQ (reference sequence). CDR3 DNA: TGTGCCAGCAGCCCAGCCGGGGACATCGGGTCTAATTCACCCCTCCACTTT. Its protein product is CASSPAGDIGSNSPLHF.

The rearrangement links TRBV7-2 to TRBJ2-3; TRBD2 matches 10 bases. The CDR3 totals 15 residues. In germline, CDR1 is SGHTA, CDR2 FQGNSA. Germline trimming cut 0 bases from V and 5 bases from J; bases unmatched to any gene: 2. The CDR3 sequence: CASSLASSGRDTQYF. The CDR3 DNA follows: TGTGCCAGCAGCTTAGCATCTAGCGGGAGAGATACGCAGTATTTT.

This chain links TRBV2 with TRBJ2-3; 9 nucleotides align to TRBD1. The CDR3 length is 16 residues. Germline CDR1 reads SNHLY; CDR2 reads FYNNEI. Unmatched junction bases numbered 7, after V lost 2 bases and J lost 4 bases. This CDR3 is CASSERRTGAADTQYF. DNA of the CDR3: TGTGCCAGCAGTGAACGAAGGACAGGGGCGGCAGATACGCAGTATTTT.

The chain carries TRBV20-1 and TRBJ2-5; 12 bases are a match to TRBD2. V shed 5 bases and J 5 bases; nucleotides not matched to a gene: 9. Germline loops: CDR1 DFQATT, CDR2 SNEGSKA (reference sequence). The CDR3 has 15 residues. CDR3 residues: CSAGVTSGSNETQYF. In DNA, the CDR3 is TGCAGTGCTGGTGTGACTAGCGGGAGTAACGAGACCCAGTACTTC.

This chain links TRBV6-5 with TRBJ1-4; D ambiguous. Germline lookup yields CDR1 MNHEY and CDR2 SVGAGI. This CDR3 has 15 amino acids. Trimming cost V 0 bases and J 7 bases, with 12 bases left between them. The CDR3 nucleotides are TGTGCCAGCAGTTACTCGAACCCCTCGGGTGAAAAACTGTTTTTT. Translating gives CASSYSNPSGEKLFF.

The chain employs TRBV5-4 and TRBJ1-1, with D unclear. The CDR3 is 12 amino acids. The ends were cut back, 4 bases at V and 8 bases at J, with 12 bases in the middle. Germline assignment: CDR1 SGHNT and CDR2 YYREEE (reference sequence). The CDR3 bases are TGTGCCAGCAGCCGAGAGGGTTGGGAAGCTTTCTTT. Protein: CASSREGWEAFF.

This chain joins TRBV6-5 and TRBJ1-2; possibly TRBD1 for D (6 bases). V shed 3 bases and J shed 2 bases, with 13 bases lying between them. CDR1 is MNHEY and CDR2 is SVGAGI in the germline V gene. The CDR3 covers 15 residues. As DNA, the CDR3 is TGTGCCAGCAGTTATATCCGGACAGTAAACTATGGCTACACCTTC. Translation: CASSYIRTVNYGYTF.

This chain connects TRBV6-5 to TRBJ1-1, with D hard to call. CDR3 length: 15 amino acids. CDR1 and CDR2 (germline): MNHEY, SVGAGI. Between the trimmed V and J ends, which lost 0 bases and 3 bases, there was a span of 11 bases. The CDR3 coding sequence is TGTGCCAGCAGTTACTCCTCTAACAGCTACACTGAAGCTTTCTTT. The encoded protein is CASSYSSNSYTEAFF.

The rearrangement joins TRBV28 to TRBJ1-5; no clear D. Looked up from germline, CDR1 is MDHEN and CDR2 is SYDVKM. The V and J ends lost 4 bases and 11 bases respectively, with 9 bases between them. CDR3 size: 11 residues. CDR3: CASSSRWAQHF. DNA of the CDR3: TGTGCCAGCAGTTCGCGGTGGGCCCAGCATTTT.

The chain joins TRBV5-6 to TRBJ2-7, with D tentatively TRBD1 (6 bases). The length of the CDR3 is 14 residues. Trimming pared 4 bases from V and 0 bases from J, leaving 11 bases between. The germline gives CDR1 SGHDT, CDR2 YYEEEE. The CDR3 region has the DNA TGTGCCAGCAGCCGGCAGGGGAGCTCCTACGAGCAGTACTTC. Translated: CASSRQGSSYEQYF. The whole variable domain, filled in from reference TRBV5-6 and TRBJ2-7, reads DAGVTQSPTHLIKTRGQQVTLRCSPKSGHDTVSWYQQALGQGPQFIFQYYEEEERQRGNFPDRFSGHQFPNYSSELNVNALLLGDSALYLCASSRQGSSYEQYFGPGTRLTVT.

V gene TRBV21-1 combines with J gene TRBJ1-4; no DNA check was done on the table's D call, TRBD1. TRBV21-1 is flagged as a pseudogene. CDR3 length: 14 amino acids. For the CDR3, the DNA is TGTGCCAGCAGCGAAGGCAGGGGTCATGGAAAACTGTTTTTT. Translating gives CASSEGRGHGKLFF.

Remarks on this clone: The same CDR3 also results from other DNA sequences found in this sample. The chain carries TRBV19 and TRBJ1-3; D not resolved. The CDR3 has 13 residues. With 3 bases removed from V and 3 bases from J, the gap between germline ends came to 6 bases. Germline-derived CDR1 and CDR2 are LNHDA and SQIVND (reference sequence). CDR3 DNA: TGTGCCAGTAGTATCGGGAGTGGAAACACCATATATTTT. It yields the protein CASSIGSGNTIYF.

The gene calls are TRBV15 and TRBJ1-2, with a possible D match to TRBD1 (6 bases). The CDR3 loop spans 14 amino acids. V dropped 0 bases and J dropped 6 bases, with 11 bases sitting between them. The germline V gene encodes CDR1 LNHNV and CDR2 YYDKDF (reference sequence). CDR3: CATSRDRQGNGYTF. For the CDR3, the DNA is TGTGCCACCAGCAGAGATCGGCAGGGGAATGGCTACACCTTC. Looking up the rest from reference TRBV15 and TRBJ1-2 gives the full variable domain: DAMVIQNPRYQVTQFGKPVTLSCSQTLNHNVMYWYQQKSSQAPKLLFHYYDKDFNNEADTPDNFQSRRPNTSFCFLDIRSPGLGDTAMYLCATSRDRQGNGYTFGSGTRLTVV.

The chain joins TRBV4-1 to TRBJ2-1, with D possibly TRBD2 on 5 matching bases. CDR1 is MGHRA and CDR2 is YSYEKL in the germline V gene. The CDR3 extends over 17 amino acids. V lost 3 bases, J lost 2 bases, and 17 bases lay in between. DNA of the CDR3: TGCGCCAGCAGCCACCCCGCCCGTGGGAGCCCCTACAATGAGCAGTTCTTC. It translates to CASSHPARGSPYNEQFF.

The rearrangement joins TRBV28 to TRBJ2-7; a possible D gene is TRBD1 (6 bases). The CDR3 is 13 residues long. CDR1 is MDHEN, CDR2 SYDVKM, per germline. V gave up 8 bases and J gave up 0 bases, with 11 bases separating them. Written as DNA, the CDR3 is TGTGCCAGCCGGACAGCGGTCTCCTACGAGCAGTACTTC. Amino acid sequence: CASRTAVSYEQYF. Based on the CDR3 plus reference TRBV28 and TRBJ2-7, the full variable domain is DVKVTQSSRYLVKRTGEKVFLECVQDMDHENMFWYRQDPGLGLRLIYFSYDVKMKEKGDIPEGYSVSREKKERFSLILESASTNQTSMYLCASRTAVSYEQYFGPGTRLTVT.

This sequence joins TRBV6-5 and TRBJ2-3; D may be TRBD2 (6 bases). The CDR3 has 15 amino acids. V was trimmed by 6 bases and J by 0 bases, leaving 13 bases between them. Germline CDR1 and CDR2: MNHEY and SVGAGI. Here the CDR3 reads CASSRTGTSTDTQYF. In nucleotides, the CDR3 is TGTGCCAGCAGCCGAACGGGGACTAGCACAGATACGCAGTATTTT.

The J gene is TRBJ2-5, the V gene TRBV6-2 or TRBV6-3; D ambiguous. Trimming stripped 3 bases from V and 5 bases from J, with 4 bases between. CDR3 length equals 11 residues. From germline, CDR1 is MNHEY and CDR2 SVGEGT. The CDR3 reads CASSYSETQYF. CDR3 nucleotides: TGTGCCAGCAGTTATTCGGAGACCCAGTACTTC.

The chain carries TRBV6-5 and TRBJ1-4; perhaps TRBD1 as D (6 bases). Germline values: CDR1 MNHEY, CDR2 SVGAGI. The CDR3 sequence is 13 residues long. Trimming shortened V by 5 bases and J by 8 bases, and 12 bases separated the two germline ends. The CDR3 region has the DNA TGTGCCAGCAGTATGGGGGCCTGGGAAAAACTGTTTTTT. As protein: CASSMGAWEKLFF.

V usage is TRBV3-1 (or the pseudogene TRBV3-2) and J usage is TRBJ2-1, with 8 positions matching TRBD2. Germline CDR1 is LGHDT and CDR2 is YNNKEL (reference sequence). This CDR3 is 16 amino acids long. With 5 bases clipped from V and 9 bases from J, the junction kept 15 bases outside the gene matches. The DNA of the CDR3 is TGTGCCAGCAGCTTAAAGGTAGGGACTAGTAGTTCTGAGCAGTTCTTC. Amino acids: CASSLKVGTSSSEQFF.

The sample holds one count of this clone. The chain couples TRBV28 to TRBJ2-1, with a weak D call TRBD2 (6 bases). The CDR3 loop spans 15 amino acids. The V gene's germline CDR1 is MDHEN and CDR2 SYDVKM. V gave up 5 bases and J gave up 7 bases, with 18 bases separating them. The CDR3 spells CASSAMGRGVNEQFF. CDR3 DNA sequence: TGTGCCAGCAGTGCCATGGGGCGCGGGGTAAATGAGCAGTTCTTC.

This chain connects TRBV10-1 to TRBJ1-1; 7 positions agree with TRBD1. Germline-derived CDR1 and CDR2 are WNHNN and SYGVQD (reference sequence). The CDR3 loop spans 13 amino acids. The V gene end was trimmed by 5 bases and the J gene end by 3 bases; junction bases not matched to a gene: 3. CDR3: CASSRQGDTEAFF. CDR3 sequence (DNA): TGCGCCAGCAGTAGGCAGGGGGACACTGAAGCTTTCTTT.

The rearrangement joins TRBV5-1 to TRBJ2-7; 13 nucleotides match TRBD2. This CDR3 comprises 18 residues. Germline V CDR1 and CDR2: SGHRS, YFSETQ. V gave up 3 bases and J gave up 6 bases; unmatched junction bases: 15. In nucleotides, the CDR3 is TGCGCCAGCAGCTCCGGGACTAGCGGGATCCTGGTGGGCGGCGAGCAGTACTTC. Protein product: CASSSGTSGILVGGEQYF.

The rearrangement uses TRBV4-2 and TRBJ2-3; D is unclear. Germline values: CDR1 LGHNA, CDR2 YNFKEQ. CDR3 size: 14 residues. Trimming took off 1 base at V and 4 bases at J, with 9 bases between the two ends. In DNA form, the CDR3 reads TGTGCCAGCAGCCAAGTATCAGAGGCAGATACGCAGTATTTT. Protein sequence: CASSQVSEADTQYF.

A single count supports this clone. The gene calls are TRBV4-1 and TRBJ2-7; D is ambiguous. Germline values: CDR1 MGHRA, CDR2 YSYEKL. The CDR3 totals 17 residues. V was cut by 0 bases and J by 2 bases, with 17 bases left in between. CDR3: CASSQDTLITAPYEQYF. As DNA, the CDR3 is TGCGCCAGCAGCCAAGATACGCTAATCACAGCTCCCTACGAGCAGTACTTC.